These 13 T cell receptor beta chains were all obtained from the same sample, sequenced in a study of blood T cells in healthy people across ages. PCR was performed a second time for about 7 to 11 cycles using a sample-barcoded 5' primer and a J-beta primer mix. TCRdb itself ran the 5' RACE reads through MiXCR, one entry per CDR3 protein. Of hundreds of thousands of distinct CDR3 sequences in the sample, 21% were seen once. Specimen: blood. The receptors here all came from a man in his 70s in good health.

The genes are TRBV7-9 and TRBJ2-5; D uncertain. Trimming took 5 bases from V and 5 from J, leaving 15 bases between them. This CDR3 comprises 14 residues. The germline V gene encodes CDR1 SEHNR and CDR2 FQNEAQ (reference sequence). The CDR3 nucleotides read TGTGCCAGCAGCATATCTAGAAAATGGGAGACCCAGTACTTC. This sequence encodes CASSISRKWETQYF. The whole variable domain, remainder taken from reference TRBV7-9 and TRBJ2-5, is DTGVSQNPRHKITKRGQNVTFRCDPISEHNRLYWYRQTLGQGPEFLTYFQNEAQLEKSRLLSDRFSAERPKGSFSTLEIQRTEQGDSAMYLCASSISRKWETQYFGPGTRLLVL.

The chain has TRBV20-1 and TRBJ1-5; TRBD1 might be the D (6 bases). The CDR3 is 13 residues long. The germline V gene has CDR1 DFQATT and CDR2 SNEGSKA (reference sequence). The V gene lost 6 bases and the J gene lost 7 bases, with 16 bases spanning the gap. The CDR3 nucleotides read TGCAGTGCCTCCCAGGGGAGAGGGCAGCCCCAGCATTTT. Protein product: CSASQGRGQPQHF.

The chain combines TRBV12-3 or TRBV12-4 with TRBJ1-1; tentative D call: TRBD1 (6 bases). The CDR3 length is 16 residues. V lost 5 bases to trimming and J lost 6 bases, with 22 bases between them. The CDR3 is CASSDLQGIWGPEAFF. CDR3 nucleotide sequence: TGTGCCAGCAGTGACCTTCAGGGGATTTGGGGCCCTGAAGCTTTCTTT.

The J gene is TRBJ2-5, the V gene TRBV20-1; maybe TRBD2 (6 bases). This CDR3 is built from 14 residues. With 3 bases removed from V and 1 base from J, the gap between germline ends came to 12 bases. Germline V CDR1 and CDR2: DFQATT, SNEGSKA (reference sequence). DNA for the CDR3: TGCAGTGCTAGGCTGGCGGGAACCCAAGAGACCCAGTACTTC. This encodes CSARLAGTQETQYF.

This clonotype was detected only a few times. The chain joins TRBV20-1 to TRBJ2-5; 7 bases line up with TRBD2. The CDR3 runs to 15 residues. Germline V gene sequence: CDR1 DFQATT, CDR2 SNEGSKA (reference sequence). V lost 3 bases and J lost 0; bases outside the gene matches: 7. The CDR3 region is CSARAGGRDQETQYF. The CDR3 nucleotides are TGCAGTGCTAGGGCGGGCGGGAGAGACCAAGAGACCCAGTACTTC.

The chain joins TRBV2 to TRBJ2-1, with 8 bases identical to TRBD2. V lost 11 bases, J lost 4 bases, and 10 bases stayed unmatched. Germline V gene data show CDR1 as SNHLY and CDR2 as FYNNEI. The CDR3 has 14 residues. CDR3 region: CAGRRAGVYNEQFF. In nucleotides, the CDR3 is TGTGCCGGACGAAGAGCGGGAGTGTACAATGAGCAGTTCTTC.

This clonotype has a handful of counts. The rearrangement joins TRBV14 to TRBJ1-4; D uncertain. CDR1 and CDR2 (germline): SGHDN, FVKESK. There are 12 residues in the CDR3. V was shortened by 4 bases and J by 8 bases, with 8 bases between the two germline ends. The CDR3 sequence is CASSRPGEKLFF. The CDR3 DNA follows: TGTGCCAGCAGCCGCCCGGGGGAAAAACTGTTTTTT.

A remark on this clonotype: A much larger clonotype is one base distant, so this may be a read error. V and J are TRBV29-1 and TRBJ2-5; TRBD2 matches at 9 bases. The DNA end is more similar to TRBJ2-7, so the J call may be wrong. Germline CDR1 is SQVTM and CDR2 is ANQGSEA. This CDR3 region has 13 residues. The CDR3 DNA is TGCAGCGCATCGGGTAGCGGGAGCCACGAGCAGTACTTC. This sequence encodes CSASGSGSHEQYF.

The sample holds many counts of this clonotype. The CDR3 spells CASSRRDYNSPLHF. The CDR3 nucleotides are TGTGCCAGCAGCCGACGGGACTATAATTCACCCCTCCACTTT. The chain recombines TRBV28 with TRBJ1-6, with D unresolved. CDR3 size: 14 residues. CDR1 and CDR2 (germline): MDHEN, SYDVKM. Trimming stripped 6 bases from V and 3 bases from J, with 9 bases between.

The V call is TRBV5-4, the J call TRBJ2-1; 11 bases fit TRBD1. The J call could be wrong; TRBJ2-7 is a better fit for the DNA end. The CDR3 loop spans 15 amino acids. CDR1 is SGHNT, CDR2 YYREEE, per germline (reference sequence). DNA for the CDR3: TGTGCCAGTAGCGGGACAGGGGGAGACTCCTACGAGCAGTACTTC. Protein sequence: CASSGTGGDSYEQYF.

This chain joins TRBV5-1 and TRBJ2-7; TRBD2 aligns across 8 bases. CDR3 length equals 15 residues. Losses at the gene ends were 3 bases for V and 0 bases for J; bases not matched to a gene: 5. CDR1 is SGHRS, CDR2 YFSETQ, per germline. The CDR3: CASSSGGLSSYEQYF. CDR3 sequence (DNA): TGCGCCAGCAGCTCGGGGGGGCTGAGCTCCTACGAGCAGTACTTC.

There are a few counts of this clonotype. CDR3 in amino acids: CASSLASNYGYTF. The DNA of the CDR3 is TGTGCCAGCAGCTTAGCCAGTAACTATGGCTACACCTTC. The rearrangement joins TRBV7-8 to TRBJ1-2; D is unresolved. Germline V gene data show CDR1 as SGHVS and CDR2 as FQNEAQ. CDR3 length equals 13 residues. The V and J ends lost 0 bases and 1 base respectively, with 3 bases between them.

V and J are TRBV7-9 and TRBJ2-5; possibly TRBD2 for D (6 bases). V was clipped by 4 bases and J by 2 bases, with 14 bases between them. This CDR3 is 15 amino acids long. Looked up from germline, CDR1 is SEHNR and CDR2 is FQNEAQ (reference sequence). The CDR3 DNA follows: TGTGCCAGCAGCTCTACTAGCAGAGGTCAAGAGACCCAGTACTTC. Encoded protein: CASSSTSRGQETQYF.